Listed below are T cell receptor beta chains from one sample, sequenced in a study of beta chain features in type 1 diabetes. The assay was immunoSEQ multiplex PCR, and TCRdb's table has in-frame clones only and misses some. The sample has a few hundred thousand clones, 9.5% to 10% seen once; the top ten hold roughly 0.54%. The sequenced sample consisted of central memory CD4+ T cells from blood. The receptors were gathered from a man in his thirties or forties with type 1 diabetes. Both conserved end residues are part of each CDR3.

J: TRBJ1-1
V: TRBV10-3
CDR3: CAIVMNTEAFF

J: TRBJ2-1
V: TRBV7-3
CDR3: CASSLRPTSQGYNEQFF

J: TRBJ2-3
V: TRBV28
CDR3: CATSGVAAGGRYTQYF

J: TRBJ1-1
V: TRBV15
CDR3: CATSRYGEGTEAFF

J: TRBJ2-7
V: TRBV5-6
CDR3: CASSFGATREQYF

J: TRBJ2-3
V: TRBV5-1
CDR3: CASSLFLGSTTDTQYF

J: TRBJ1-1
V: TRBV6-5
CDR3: CASRPGQGYTEAFF

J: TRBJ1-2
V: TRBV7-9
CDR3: CASSPLQQNYGYTF

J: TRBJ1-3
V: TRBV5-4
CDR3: CASSAGTGRYMAGNTIYF

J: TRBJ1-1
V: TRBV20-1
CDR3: CSATGGTEAFF

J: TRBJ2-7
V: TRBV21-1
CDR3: CASSPPQGTHEQYF

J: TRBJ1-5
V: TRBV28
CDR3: CASSPDNNQPQHF

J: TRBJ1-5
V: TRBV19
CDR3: CASSEDYQPQHF

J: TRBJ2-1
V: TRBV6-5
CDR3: CASSYSGQSSYNEQFF

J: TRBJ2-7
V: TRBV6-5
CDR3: CASSYRDRGEQYF

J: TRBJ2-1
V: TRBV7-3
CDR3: CASSLSSLYNEQFF

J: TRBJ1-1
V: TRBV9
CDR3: CASSVAIGGKNTEAFF

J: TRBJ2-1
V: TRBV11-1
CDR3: CASSLALVDNEQFF

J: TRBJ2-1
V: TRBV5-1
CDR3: CASELWTGSGDEQFF

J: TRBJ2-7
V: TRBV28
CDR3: CASSFFGRESEQYF